The 6 T cell receptor beta chains below come from one sample, sequenced in a study of sequential checkpoint blockade in melanoma. Described treatment: randomized to nivolumab then ipilimumab (arm A) or the reverse (arm B). Only in-frame clones appear in the TCRdb table, and some are missing; sequencing was by immunoSEQ multiplex PCR. The top ten hold approximately 12% of the sample, which has 40,000 or so clones, 86% seen once. The sequencing used CD8+ T cells sorted from blood (inferred from file names), collected from a patient given nivolumab and ipilimumab in sequence. The receptors were gathered from a human donor with melanoma.

This clone was counted a few times. This rearrangement joins TRBV21-1 to TRBJ2-7; TRBD1 was called by the table and not checked on the DNA. TRBV21-1 is marked as a pseudogene. The CDR3 loop spans 14 amino acids. CDR3: CASRPGQGLYEQYV. In DNA, the CDR3 is TGTGCCAGCAGGCCGGGACAGGGCCTATACGAGCAGTACGTC.

This chain links TRBV11-1 with TRBJ1-6; D remains ambiguous. Per the germline V gene, CDR1 is SGHAT and CDR2 is FQDESV (reference sequence). Between the trimmed V and J ends, which lost 1 base and 0 bases, there was a span of 10 bases. This CDR3 spans 17 amino acids. The CDR3 loop is CASSLGAFSSYNSPLHF. The CDR3 bases are TGTGCCAGCAGCTTAGGGGCGTTTAGCTCCTATAATTCACCCCTCCACTTT.

The chain uses TRBV13 and TRBJ1-2; no firm D call. The CDR3 runs 15 residues. Germline CDR1 PRHDT, CDR2 FYEKMQ (reference sequence). V dropped 5 bases and J dropped 1 base, with 14 bases sitting between them. CDR3 DNA: TGTGCCAGCAGCCCCGTCCGGGGAGGTAACTATGGCTACACCTTC. Its translation is CASSPVRGGNYGYTF.

V and J are TRBV7-3 and TRBJ2-2; D call uncertain. The ends were cut back, 5 bases at V and 2 bases at J, with 15 bases in the middle. The CDR3 spans 16 residues. The germline CDR1 and CDR2 sequences are SGHTA and FQGTGA. CDR3 protein: CASSPAVAVNTGELFF. The CDR3 coding sequence is TGTGCCAGCAGCCCTGCGGTGGCAGTCAACACCGGGGAGCTGTTTTTT.

Regarding this clone: No conserved phenylalanine or tryptophan is present at the end of the CDR3, so a read error is the likely explanation. It is unclear where the CDR3 begins or ends on the DNA, so no DNA is shown, and the CDR3 is as TCRdb lists it. J is TRBJ2-7 and V is TRBV7-2; the table's D call TRBD2 went unverified against the DNA. The CDR3 is 11 residues long, counting both termini. Germline loops: CDR1 SGHTA, CDR2 FQGNSA. The CDR3 reads CASSLVGLLTI.

Here the CDR3 DNA reads TGTGCCAGCAGCTTAGTGACAGGGGGTGCTGGCAATCAGCCCCAGCATTTT. Its protein is CASSLVTGGAGNQPQHF. The rearrangement links TRBV7-6 to TRBJ1-5, with TRBD1 matching 9 bases. There are 17 residues in the CDR3. V trimming: 1 base; J trimming: 2 bases; junction bases outside the gene matches: 6. In germline, CDR1 is SGHVS, CDR2 FNYEAQ.